This record concerns one TCR beta chain sequence. One junction end disagrees with the germline gene, perhaps due to a read error. RNA transcripts provided the template for amplifying TCR beta CDR3 regions. The authors performed first-round RT-PCR with HTBI primers and then a second-round multiplex PCR. TCRdb re-derived calls from the multiplex PCR reads in MiXCR, one entry per CDR3 protein. Here the sample spans almost 40,000 distinct CDR3 sequences, roughly 49% being singletons. The data were taken from a study of Graves' ophthalmopathy and Graves' hyperthyroidism. The CDR3 runs 14 residues. Germline CDR1 reads SGDLS; CDR2 reads YYNGEE.

Sequencing was performed on peripheral blood. The sequence was obtained from an adult woman with stable Graves' hyperthyroidism. V and J are TRBV9 and TRBJ1-1; perhaps TRBD1 as D (6 bases). CDR3 residues: CACSPRKGGTEALF. DNA of the CDR3: TGTGCCTGCAGCCCCCGAAAGGGGGGCACTGAAGCTCTCTTT.